This T cell receptor (beta chain) was sequenced in a study of CD8+CD57+ T cells in acquired aplastic anemia. Study background: Sorting CD4+ and CD8+ cells gave DNA averaging approximately 3 ug.

V was shortened by 6 bases and J by 4 bases, with 17 bases between the two germline ends. The length of the CDR3 is 14 residues. The germline CDR1 and CDR2 sequences are SGHRS and YFSETQ. Using genomic DNA as the template, TCR beta VDJ and CDR3 profiling was carried out. One entry per CDR3 protein, called by TCRdb with MiXCR from the reads. The sample has around 220,000 distinct CDR3 sequences, roughly 50% seen once; the top ten hold around 20%. For sequencing, patients were chosen who had shown expansion of CD8+CD57+ cells by flow cytometry. Patients had received no therapy at the time of blood sampling.

The clonotype comes from a human donor with aplastic anemia. The sample comprised sorted CD4+, CD8+, or CD8+CD57+ T cells (not recorded which) from PBMCs. This chain links TRBV5-1 with TRBJ2-7; D is possibly TRBD1 (6 bases). The CDR3 nucleotides are TGCGCCAGCAAGGGGACCGGACAGAGGTACGAGCAGTACTTC. It encodes CASKGTGQRYEQYF.